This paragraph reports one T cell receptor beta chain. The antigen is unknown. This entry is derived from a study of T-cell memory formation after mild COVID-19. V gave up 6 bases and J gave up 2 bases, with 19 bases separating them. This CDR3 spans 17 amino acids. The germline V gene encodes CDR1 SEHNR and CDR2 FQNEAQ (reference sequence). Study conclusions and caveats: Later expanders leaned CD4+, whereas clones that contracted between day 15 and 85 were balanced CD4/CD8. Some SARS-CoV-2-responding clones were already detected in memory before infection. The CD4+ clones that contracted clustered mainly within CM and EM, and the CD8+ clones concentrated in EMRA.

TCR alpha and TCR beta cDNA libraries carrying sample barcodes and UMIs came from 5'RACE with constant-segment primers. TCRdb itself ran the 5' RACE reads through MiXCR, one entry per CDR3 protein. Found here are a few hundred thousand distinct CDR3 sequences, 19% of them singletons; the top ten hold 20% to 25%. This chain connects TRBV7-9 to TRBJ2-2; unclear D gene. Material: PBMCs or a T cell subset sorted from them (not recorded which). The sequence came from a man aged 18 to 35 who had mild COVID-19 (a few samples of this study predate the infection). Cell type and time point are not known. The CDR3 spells CASSQAIGQINTGELFF. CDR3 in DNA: TGTGCCAGCAGTCAAGCAATAGGCCAGATAAACACCGGGGAGCTGTTTTTT.